This TCR beta chain was sequenced in a study of blood T cell repertoires in COVID-19. Study background: Material from acute and convalescent COVID-19 was sourced from the United States, Italy and Spain. T cells, B-cell-depleted T cells, or PBMCs provided the cDNA or gDNA that served as material.

One Seattle source followed patients from active infection through their disease course. Per the original data handling: Reference gene primer amplification gave estimated nucleated cell counts. Clones were sequenced by immunoSEQ multiplex PCR, and TCRdb holds only the in-frame ones, with some missing. The V and J calls and clone size were taken over from that table, and D and trimming were inferred from the DNA. In the table there are about 210,000 clones, roughly 82% of which are singletons. The sequence derives from a woman aged 55-75 years with COVID-19, enrolled during active disease. Sequencing was carried out using peripheral blood.

CDR3 sequence (DNA): TGTGCCAGTAGTGCGACAGGTGGATCACCCCTCCACTTT. Protein sequence: CASSATGGSPLHF. This chain uses TRBV19 with TRBJ1-6, with D tentatively TRBD1 (6 bases). The CDR3 has 13 amino acids. CDR1 and CDR2 from the germline V gene are LNHDA and SQIVND (reference sequence). V lost 5 bases to trimming and J lost 10 bases, with 12 bases between them. The full variable domain, its missing parts supplied by reference TRBV19 and TRBJ1-6, is DGGITQSPKYLFRKEGQNVTLSCEQNLNHDAMYWYRQDPGQGLRLIYYSQIVNDFQKGDIAEGYSVSREKKESFPLTVTSAQKNPTAFYLCASSATGGSPLHFGNGTRLTVT.